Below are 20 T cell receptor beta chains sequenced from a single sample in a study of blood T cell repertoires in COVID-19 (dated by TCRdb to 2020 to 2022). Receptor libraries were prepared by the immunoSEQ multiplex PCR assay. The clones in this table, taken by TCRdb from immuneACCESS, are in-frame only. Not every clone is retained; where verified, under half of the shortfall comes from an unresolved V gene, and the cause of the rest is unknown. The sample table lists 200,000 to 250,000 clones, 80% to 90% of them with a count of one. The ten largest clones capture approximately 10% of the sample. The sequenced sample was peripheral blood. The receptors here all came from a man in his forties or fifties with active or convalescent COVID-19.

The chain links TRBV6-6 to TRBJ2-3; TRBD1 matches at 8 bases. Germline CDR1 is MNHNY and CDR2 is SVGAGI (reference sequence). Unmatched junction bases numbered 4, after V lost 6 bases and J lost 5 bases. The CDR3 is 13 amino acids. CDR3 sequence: CASSPGGVDTQYF. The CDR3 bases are TGTGCCAGCAGCCCAGGGGGCGTAGATACGCAGTATTTT.

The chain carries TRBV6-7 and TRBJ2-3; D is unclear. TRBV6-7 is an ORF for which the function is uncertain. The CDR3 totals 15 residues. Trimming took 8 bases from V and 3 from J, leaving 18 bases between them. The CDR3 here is CASRKRLRGTDTQYF. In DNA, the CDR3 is TGTGCCAGCCGGAAGAGGCTAAGAGGTACAGATACGCAGTATTTT.

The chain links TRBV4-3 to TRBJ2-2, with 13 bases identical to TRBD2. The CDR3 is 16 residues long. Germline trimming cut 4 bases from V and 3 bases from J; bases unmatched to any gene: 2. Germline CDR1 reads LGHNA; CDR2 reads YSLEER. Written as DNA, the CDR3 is TGCGCCAGCAGCCGGGGACTAGCGGGATACACCGGGGAGCTGTTTTTT. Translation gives CASSRGLAGYTGELFF.

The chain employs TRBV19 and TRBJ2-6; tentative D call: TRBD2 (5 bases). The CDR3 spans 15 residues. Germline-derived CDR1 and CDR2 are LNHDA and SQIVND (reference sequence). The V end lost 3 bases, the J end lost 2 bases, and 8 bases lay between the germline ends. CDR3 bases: TGTGCCAGTAGTATGACGAGGGCTGGGGCCAACGTCCTGACTTTC. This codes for CASSMTRAGANVLTF.

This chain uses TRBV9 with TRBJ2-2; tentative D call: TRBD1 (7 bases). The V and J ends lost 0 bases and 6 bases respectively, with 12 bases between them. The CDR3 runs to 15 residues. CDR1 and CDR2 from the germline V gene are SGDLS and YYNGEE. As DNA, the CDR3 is TGTGCCAGCAGCGTAGCGGGGGACAGCTCCGGGGAGCTGTTTTTT. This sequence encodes CASSVAGDSSGELFF.

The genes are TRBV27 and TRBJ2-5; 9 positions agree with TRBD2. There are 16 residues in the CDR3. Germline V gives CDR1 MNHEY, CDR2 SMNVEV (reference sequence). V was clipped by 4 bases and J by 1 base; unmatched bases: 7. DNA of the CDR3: TGTGCCAGCAGTTCGTGGAGCGGGAGGCCCCAAGAGACCCAGTACTTC. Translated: CASSSWSGRPQETQYF.

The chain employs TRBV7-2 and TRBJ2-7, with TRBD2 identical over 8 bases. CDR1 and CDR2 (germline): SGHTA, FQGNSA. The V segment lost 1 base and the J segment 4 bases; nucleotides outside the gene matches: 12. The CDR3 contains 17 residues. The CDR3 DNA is TGTGCCAGCAGCTTAGGCCGGGGGGGACGGAAGGGTTACGAGCAGTACTTC. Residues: CASSLGRGGRKGYEQYF.

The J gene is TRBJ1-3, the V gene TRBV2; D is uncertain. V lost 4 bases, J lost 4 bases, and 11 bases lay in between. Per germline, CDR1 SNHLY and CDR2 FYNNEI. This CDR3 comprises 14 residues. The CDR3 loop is CASSAETGGNTIYF. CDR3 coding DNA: TGTGCCAGCAGTGCGGAGACCGGCGGAAACACCATATATTTT.

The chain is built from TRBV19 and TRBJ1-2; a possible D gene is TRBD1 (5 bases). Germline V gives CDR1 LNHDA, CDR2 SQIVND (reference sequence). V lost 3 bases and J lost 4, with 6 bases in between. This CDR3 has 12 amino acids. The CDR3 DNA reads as TGTGCCAGTAGTATGGGGCCCTATGGCTACACCTTC. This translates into CASSMGPYGYTF.

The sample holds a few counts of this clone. The CDR3 nucleotides read TGTGCCAGCAGCCCGGGGACTTACGCCTACACCTTC. Its translation: CASSPGTYAYTF. The gene calls are TRBV5-4 and TRBJ1-2; perhaps TRBD1 as D (5 bases). The CDR3 length is 12 residues. Germline CDR1 is SGHNT and CDR2 is YYREEE (reference sequence). The ends were cut back, 4 bases at V and 10 bases at J, with 14 bases in the middle.

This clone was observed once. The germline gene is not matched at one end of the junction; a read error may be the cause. The CDR3: CASREGQLMNTEAFF. The CDR3 DNA is TGTGCCAGCAGAGAAGGACAGCTCATGAACACTGAAGCTTTCTTT. V is TRBV6-1 and J is TRBJ1-1, with a tentative D call TRBD1 (6 bases). This CDR3 is 15 amino acids long. Germline V gene data show CDR1 as MNHNS and CDR2 as SASEGT.

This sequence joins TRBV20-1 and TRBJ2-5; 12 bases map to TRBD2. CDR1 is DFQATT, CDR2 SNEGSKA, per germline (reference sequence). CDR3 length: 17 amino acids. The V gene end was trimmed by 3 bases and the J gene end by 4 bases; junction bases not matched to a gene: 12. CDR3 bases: TGCAGTGCTAGTCCTCCTAGCGGGAGGGCCGAGCCAGAGACCCAGTACTTC. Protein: CSASPPSGRAEPETQYF.

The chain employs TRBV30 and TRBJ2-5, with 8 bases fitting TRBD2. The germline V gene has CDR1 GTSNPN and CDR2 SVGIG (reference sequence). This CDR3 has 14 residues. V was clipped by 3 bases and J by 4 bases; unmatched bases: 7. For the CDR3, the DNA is TGTGCCTGGAGCTCGGTAGCGGGACTAGAGACCCAGTACTTC. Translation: CAWSSVAGLETQYF.

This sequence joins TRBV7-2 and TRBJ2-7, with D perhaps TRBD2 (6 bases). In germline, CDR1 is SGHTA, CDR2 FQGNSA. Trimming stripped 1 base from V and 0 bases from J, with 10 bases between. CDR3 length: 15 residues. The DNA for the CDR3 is TGTGCCAGCAGCTTAGACAGCGGGTACTCCTACGAGCAGTACTTC. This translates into CASSLDSGYSYEQYF.

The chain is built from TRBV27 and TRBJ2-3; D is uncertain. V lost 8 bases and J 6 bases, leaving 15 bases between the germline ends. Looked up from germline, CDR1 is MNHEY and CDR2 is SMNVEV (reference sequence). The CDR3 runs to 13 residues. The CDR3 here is CASRWYAGDTQYF. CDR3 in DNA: TGTGCCAGCCGTTGGTACGCCGGGGATACGCAGTATTTT.

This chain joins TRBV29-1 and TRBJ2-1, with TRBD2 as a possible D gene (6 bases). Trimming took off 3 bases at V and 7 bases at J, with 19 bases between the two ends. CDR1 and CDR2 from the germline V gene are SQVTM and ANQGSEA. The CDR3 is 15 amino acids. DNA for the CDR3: TGCAGCGTTGATGGAGCGGCCTGGAGGGAAAATGAGCAGTTCTTC. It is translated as CSVDGAAWRENEQFF.

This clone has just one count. As DNA, the CDR3 is TGTGCCAGCAGCTTAGCTCAGGAAGAGACCCAGTACTTC. Translation gives CASSLAQEETQYF. The chain employs TRBV7-7 and TRBJ2-5; unclear D gene. The V end was cut by 0 bases, the J end by 3 bases, with 5 bases between. CDR1 is SSHAT, CDR2 FNYEAQ, per germline (reference sequence). The CDR3 spans 13 residues.

The CDR3 coding sequence is TGTGCCAGCTCACCACCCACGGTCCCCTACGAGCAGTACTTC. Its translation is CASSPPTVPYEQYF. This sequence joins TRBV18 and TRBJ2-7, with unresolved D. This CDR3 is 14 amino acids long. Deletions cut 0 bases from V and 2 bases from J, with 8 bases between. Germline values: CDR1 KGHSH, CDR2 LQKENI.

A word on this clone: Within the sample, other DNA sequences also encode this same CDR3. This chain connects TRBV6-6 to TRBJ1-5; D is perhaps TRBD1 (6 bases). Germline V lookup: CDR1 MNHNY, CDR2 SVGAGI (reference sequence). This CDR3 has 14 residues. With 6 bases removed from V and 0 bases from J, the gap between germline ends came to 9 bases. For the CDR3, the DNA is TGTGCCAGCAGACAGGGTAATAGCAATCAGCCCCAGCATTTT. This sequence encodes CASRQGNSNQPQHF.

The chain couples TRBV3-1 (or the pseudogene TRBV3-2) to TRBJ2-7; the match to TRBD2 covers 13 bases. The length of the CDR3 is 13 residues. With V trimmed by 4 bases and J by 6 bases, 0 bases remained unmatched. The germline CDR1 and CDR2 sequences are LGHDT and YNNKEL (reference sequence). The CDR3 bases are TGTGCCAGCAGCCGGACTAGCGGGAGCGAGCAGTACTTC. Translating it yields CASSRTSGSEQYF.